The subject of this entry is one T cell receptor beta chain. Under the authors' procedure: Amplification of reference gene primers was used by the study to estimate nucleated cell counts. Profiled with immunoSEQ multiplex PCR; TCRdb holds only in-frame clones, not every one. Clone size and the V and J calls come from that table; the DNA yielded D and trimming. The sample has about 120,000 clones; roughly 90% are singletons. These data are taken from a study of blood T cell repertoires in COVID-19. About the research overall: Sites in the United States, Italy and Spain provided acute and convalescent COVID-19 samples.

From germline, CDR1 is LNHDA and CDR2 SQIVND (reference sequence). V lost 1 base to trimming and J lost 2 bases; unmatched junction nucleotides: 1. There are 14 residues in the CDR3. The sequence was obtained from a man in his forties or fifties with acute or convalescent COVID-19. This chain links TRBV19 with TRBJ2-7; 8 bases are a match to TRBD1. What was sequenced was peripheral blood. CDR3 DNA sequence: TGTGCCAGTAGTATAGCAGGGGGCGCCTACGAGCAGTACTTC. Its protein product is CASSIAGGAYEQYF.